The present T cell receptor beta chain was sequenced within a study of blood T cell repertoires in COVID-19. Assay: immunoSEQ multiplex PCR; the TCRdb copy retains only in-frame clones and omits some. Of about 60,000 clones in the sample, 70% to 80% were seen once. Sequenced sample: peripheral blood. This TCR was recovered from a human donor in a cohort sampled during active COVID-19.

For the CDR3, the DNA is TGCGCCAGCAGCCAAGGTTCCCTTAGGGGAACCGATACGCAGTATTTT. It is translated as CASSQGSLRGTDTQYF. The chain joins TRBV4-3 to TRBJ2-3; a possible D gene is TRBD1 (5 bases). Germline V gene lookup returns CDR1 LGHNA and CDR2 YSLEER. This CDR3 has 16 amino acids. V lost 1 base, J lost 6 bases, and 17 bases lay in between.